This T cell receptor beta chain was sequenced in a study of OX40 agonist ivuxolimab in advanced cancers. Study details: Patients received intravenous ivuxolimab every 2 weeks at 0.01 to 10 mg/kg.

TCRdb's copy holds only in-frame clones and misses some; the assay was immunoSEQ multiplex PCR. The sample has around 60,000 clones; approximately 86% are singletons. General observations from the study: Certain nonresponding patients likewise had low normalized T-cell clonal expansion. Mean expanded clone counts were higher in CD8+ than CD4+ T cells. At 0.1 to 3.0 mg/kg, CD4+ and CD8+ blood T cells expanded clonally by week 6.

To note about this clone: Its antigen is unknown.

The CDR3 runs 11 residues. Germline V gives CDR1 MDHEN, CDR2 SYDVKM. The V gene lost 10 bases and the J gene lost 1 base, with 8 bases spanning the gap. This receptor was identified in an adult with an advanced solid tumor such as melanoma, head and neck, liver or kidney cancer. The sample in question was CD4+ or CD8+ T cells sorted from blood, obtained in a trial of the OX40 agonist ivuxolimab. J is TRBJ2-7 and V is TRBV28, with D unresolved. The CDR3 protein is CAISGSYEQYF. The CDR3 region has the DNA TGTGCCATCTCAGGATCCTACGAGCAGTACTTC.